Sequencing of this T cell receptor beta chain was carried out in a study of regulatory T cells in long-lasting Graves disease. Study details: It was over 5 years of antithyroid drugs, with positive TSH receptor antibodies, that meant persistent Graves' disease. General study results and limits: What was studied was peripheral blood only, and not thyroid tissue.

Indicated time point: persistent/refractory GD, antithyroid drugs over 5 years with positive TRAb. Making the TCR library involved RNA that had been extracted from PBMCs. Staff took approximately 9.9 milliliters of peripheral blood and put it into EDTA tubes. This clonotype was seen at least ten times. Antigen specificity is unknown. Through Arm-PCR of CDR3 regions and iRepertoire HTBI primers, TCR beta libraries were built. TCRdb recomputed calls from the multiplex PCR reads with MiXCR, one row per CDR3 protein. This table holds about 310,000 distinct CDR3 sequences, 22% found once. V lost 2 bases and J 6 bases, leaving 14 bases between the germline ends. The CDR3 contains 14 residues. In germline, CDR1 is GTSNPN, CDR2 SVGIG (reference sequence).

The sequence came from a female donor with Graves disease. The specimen was peripheral blood mononuclear cells (PBMCs), collected when the disease was refractory, from a patient treated with antithyroid drugs. V is TRBV30 and J is TRBJ1-5; perhaps TRBD1 as D (5 bases). The CDR3 is CAWSLGQQRQPQHF. The CDR3, as DNA: TGTGCCTGGAGTCTGGGGCAGCAACGTCAGCCCCAGCATTTT.